This entry is about one TCR beta chain. Exclusion applied to patients with autoimmune disease history or systemic immunosuppression. Assay: immunoSEQ multiplex PCR; the TCRdb copy retains only in-frame clones and omits some. The profile shows around 69,000 clones, 85% to 90% of them singletons. This specimen comes from a study of OX40 agonist ivuxolimab in advanced cancers. Study in general: The patients received ivuxolimab by intravenous route every 2 weeks at 0.01 to 10 mg/kg.

Trimming took off 5 bases at V and 1 base at J, with 17 bases between the two ends. The CDR3 loop spans 16 amino acids. Germline V lookup: CDR1 MDHEN, CDR2 SYDVKM. This specimen was CD4+ or CD8+ T cells sorted from blood, taken in a trial of the OX40 agonist ivuxolimab. This TCR came from an adult with an advanced solid tumor such as melanoma, head and neck, liver or kidney cancer. This chain uses TRBV28 with TRBJ1-1; possibly TRBD1 for D (5 bases). The DNA of the CDR3 is TGTGCCAGCAGTCTGGCAGAGGGGACGGGGAACACTGAAGCTTTCTTT. It translates to CASSLAEGTGNTEAFF.